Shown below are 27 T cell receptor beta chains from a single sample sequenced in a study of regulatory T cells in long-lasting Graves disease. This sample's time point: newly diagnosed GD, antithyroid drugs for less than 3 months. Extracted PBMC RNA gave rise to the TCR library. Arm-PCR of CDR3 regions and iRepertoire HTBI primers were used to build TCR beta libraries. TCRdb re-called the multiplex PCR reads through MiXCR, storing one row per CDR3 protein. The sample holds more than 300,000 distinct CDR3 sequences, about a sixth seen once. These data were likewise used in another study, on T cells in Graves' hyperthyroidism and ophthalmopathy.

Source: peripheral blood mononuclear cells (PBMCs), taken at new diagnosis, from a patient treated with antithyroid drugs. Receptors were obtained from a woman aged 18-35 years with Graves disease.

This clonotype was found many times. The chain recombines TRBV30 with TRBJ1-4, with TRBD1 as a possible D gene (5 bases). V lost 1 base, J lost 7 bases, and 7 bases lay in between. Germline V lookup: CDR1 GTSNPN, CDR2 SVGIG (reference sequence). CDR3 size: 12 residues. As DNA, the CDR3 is TGTGCCTGGAGTGGGGACGGTGAAAAACTGTTTTTT. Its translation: CAWSGDGEKLFF.

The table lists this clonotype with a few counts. The CDR3 DNA follows: TGTGCCTGGAGCGACCCTTCCGGAGGAAACACCATATATTTT. It codes for CAWSDPSGGNTIYF. The rearrangement joins TRBV30 to TRBJ1-3, with unresolved D. The CDR3 consists of 14 residues. Trimming pared 3 bases from V and 4 bases from J, leaving 13 bases between. Germline V gene sequence: CDR1 GTSNPN, CDR2 SVGIG (reference sequence).

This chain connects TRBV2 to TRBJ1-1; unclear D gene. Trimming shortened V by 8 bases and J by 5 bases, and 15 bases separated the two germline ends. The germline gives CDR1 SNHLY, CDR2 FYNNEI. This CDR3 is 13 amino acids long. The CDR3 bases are TGTGCCAGCTGCTCGGACGGCGGGACTGAAGCTTTCTTT. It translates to CASCSDGGTEAFF.

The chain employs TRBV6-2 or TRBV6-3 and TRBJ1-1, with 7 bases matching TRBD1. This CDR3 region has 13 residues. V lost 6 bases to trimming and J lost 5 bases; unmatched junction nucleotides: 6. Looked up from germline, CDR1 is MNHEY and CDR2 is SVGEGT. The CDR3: CASSGTEGTEAFF. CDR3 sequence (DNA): TGTGCCAGCAGCGGGACAGAAGGGACTGAAGCTTTCTTT.

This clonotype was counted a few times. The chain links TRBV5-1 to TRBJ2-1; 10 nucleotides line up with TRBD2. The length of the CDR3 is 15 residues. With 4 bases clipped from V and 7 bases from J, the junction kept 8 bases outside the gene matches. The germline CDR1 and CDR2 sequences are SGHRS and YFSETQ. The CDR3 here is CASSVSGAGGNEQFF. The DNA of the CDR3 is TGCGCCAGCAGCGTTAGTGGAGCGGGAGGGAATGAGCAGTTCTTC.

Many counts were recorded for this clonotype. CDR3 nucleotides: TGCAGTGCTAGAGCCCCCAGCGGGAGGGCCATAGAGACCCAGTACTTC. Amino acids: CSARAPSGRAIETQYF. This sequence joins TRBV20-1 and TRBJ2-5, with 10 bases identical to TRBD2. Unmatched junction bases numbered 9, after V lost 1 base and J lost 4 bases. Germline CDR1 and CDR2: DFQATT and SNEGSKA (reference sequence). This CDR3 spans 16 amino acids.

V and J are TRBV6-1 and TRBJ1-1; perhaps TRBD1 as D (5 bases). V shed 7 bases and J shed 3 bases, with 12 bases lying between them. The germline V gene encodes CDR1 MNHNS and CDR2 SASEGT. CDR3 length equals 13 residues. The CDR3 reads CASTGTGDTEAFF. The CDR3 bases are TGTGCCAGCACCGGGACGGGAGACACTGAAGCTTTCTTT.

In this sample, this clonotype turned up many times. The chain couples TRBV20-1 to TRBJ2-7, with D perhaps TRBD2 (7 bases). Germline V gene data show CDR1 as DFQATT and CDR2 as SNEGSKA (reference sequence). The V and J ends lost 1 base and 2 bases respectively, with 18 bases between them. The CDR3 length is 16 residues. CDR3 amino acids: CSARGGGRGGAYEQYF. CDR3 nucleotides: TGCAGTGCTAGAGGGGGGGGCAGGGGAGGTGCCTACGAGCAGTACTTC.

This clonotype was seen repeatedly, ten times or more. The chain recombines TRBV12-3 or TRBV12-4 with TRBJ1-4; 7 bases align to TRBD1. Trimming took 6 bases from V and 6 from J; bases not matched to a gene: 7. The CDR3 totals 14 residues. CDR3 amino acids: CASSYRGVDEKLFF. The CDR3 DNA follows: TGTGCCAGCAGCTACAGGGGTGTGGATGAAAAACTGTTTTTT.

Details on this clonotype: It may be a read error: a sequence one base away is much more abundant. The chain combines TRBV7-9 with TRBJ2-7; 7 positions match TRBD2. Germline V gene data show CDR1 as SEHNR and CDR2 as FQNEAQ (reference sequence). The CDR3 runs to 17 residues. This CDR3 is CASSPKSSSGGFYGQYF. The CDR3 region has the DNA TGTGCCAGCAGCCCAAAGAGTTCTAGCGGAGGGTTCTACGGGCAGTACTTC.

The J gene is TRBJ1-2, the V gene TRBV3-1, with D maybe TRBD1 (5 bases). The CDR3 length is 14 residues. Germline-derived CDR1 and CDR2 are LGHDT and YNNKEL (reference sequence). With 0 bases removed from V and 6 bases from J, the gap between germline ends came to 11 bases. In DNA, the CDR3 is TGTGCCAGCAGCCAAGACGAGGGGATACATGGCTACACCTTC. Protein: CASSQDEGIHGYTF.

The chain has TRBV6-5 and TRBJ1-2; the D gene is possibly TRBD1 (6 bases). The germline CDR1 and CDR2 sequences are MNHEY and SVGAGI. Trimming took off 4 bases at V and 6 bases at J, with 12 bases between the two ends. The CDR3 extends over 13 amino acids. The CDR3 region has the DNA TGTGCCAGCAGTTGGCACAGGGATAATGGCTACACCTTC. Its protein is CASSWHRDNGYTF.

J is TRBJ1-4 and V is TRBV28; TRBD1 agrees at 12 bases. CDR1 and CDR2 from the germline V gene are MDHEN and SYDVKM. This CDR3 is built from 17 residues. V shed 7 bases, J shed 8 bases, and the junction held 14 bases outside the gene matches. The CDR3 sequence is CASTLTRVGTGGEKLFF. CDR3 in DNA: TGTGCCAGCACCCTTACTCGGGTGGGGACAGGGGGCGAAAAACTGTTTTTT.

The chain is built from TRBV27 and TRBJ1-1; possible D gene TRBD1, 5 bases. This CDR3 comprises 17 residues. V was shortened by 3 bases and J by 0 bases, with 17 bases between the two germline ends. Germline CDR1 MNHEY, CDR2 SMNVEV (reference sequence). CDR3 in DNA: TGTGCCAGCAGTTTCGGGCAGGGTGGATCTATGAACACTGAAGCTTTCTTT. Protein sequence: CASSFGQGGSMNTEAFF.

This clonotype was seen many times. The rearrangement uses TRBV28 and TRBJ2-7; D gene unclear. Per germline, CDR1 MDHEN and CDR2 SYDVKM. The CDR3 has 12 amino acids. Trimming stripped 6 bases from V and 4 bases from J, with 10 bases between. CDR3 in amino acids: CASRASRYEQYF. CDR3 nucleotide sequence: TGTGCCAGCAGAGCCTCCCGGTACGAGCAGTACTTC.

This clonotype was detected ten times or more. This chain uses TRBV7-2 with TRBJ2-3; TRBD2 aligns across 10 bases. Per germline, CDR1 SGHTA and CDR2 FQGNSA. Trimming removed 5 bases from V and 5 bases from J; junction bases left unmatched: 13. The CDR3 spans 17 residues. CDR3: CASSPTTKRGGRDTQYF. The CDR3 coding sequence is TGTGCCAGCAGCCCTACTACTAAGCGGGGGGGCCGAGATACGCAGTATTTT.

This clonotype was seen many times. CDR3 sequence: CASSLLAGRDEQFF. The DNA for the CDR3 is TGTGCCAGCAGTTTACTAGCGGGAAGGGATGAGCAGTTCTTC. The J gene is TRBJ2-1, the V gene TRBV28; 9 nucleotides match TRBD2. CDR3 length: 14 amino acids. The J segment lost 8 bases and the V segment lost 2 bases, leaving 4 bases of the junction unmatched. Per germline, CDR1 MDHEN and CDR2 SYDVKM.

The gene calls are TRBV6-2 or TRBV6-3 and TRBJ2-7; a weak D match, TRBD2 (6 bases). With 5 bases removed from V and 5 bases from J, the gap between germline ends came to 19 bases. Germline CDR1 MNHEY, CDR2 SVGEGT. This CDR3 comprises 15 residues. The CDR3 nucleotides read TGTGCCAGCAGTGAAGCGGGCAGCCGTCGGGACGAGCAGTACTTC. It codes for CASSEAGSRRDEQYF.

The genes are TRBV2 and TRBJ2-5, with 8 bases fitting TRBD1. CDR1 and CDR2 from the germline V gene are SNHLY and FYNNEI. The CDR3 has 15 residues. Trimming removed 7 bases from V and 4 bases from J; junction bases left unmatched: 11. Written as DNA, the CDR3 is TGTGCCAGCACCACCCCAGGGGGCAAACGAGAGACCCAGTACTTC. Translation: CASTTPGGKRETQYF.

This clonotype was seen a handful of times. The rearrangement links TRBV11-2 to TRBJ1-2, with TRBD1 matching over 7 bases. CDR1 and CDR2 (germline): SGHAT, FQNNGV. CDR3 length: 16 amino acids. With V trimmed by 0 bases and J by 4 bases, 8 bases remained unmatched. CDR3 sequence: CASSLDLGRGAYGYTF. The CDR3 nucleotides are TGTGCCAGCAGCTTAGATCTCGGCAGGGGGGCCTATGGCTACACCTTC.

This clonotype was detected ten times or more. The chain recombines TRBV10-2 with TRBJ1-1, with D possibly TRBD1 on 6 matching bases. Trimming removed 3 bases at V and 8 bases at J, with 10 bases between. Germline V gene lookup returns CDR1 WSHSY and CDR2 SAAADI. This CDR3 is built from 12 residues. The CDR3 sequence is CASSDGGAEAFF. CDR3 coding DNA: TGCGCCAGCAGTGACGGGGGCGCGGAAGCTTTCTTT.

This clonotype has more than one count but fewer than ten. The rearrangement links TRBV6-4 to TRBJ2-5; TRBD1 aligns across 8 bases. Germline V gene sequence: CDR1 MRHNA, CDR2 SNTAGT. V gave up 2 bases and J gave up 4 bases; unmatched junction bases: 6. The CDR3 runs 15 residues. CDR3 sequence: CASSDMPGGLETQYF. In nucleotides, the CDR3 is TGTGCCAGCAGTGACATGCCAGGGGGCTTAGAGACCCAGTACTTC.

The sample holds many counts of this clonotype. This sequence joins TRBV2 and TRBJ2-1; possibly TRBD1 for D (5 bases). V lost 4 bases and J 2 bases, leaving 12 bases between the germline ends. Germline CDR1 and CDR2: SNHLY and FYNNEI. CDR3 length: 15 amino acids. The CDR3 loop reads CASSALRVTYNEQFF. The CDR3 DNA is TGTGCCAGCAGTGCCCTCAGGGTTACCTACAATGAGCAGTTCTTC.

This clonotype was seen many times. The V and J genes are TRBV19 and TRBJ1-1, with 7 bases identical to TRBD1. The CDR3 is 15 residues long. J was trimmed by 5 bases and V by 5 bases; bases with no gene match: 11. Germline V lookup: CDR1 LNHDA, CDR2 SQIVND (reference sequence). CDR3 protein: CASSDRDRRKTEAFF. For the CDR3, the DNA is TGTGCCAGTAGTGACCGGGACAGAAGGAAGACTGAAGCTTTCTTT.

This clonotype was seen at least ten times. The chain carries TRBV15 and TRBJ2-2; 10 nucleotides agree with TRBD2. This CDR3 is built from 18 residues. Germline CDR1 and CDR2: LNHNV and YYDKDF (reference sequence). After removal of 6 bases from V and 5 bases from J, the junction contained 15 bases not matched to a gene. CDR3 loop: CATRGRVVAGGRTGELFF. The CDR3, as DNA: TGTGCCACCAGAGGCAGAGTGGTAGCGGGGGGCCGGACCGGGGAGCTGTTTTTT.

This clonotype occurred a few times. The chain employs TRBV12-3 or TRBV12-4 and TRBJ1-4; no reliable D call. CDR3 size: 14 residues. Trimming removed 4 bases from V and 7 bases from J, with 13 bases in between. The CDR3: CASSYAVGGEKLFF. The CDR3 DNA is TGTGCCAGCAGTTACGCTGTGGGCGGTGAAAAACTGTTTTTT.

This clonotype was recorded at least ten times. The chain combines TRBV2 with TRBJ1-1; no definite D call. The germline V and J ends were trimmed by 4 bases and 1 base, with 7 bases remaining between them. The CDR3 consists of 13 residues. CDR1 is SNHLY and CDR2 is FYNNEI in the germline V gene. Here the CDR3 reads CASSAETNTEAFF. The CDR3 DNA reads TGTGCCAGCAGTGCGGAGACGAACACTGAAGCTTTCTTT.